Many counts were recorded for the clone carrying this T cell receptor beta chain. Antigen unknown. Amplification yielded TCR beta CDR3 regions, with RNA transcripts as the source. TCR CDR3 regions were first amplified by RT-PCR with HTBI primers. Each CDR3 protein gets one entry after TCRdb re-called the multiplex PCR reads with MiXCR. The table records hundreds of thousands of distinct CDR3 sequences, 38% of them present only once. Source material for PBMCs was more than 7.5 ml fresh peripheral blood. These data are taken from a study of T cells in Graves' hyperthyroidism and ophthalmopathy. Study-wide results and limits: The model made its ophthalmopathy prediction, and onset followed a median approximately 6 months later. In the blood, most expanded thyroid clonotypes above 0.001 appeared as well. A model of 13 V-J features distinguished ophthalmopathy from stable hyperthyroidism.

The ends were cut back, 6 bases at V and 7 bases at J, with 18 bases in the middle. Germline CDR1 is MNHEY and CDR2 is SVGAGI. The CDR3 runs 14 residues. This chain joins TRBV6-5 and TRBJ1-2; a possible D gene is TRBD1 (6 bases). Sequenced: blood. This clonotype originated in a man between 18 and 29 years old with Graves' hyperthyroidism. The CDR3 DNA reads as TGTGCCAGCAGGCAGGGGCGGTGGGGCGCTGGCTACACCTTC. It specifies CASRQGRWGAGYTF.